The present T cell receptor beta chain was sequenced within a study of T cells after yellow fever vaccination. Study-wide background: The fractions with low cell numbers were processed using SMART-Seq v4 Ultra Low Input.

TCRdb re-derived calls from the 5' RACE reads in MiXCR, one entry per CDR3 protein. The sample carries about 550,000 distinct CDR3 sequences, roughly 21% recorded once. The CDR3 runs to 17 residues. The trim removed 2 bases at V and 4 bases at J, leaving 9 bases unmatched. Germline V gene lookup returns CDR1 SGHRS and CDR2 YFSETQ. The clonotype originates from a man aged 25-45 years who received the YFV17D yellow fever vaccine. This sample comprised PBMCs, obtained 15 days after the yellow fever booster vaccination. The chain is built from TRBV5-1 and TRBJ1-6; 7 bases line up with TRBD1. The CDR3 is CASSLEGGAGYNSPLHF. CDR3 coding DNA: TGCGCCAGCAGCTTAGAAGGGGGCGCAGGGTATAATTCACCCCTCCACTTT.